Listed below are T cell receptor beta chains from one sample, sequenced in a study of blood T cell repertoires in COVID-19. Method: immunoSEQ multiplex PCR; TCRdb's copy keeps in-frame clones and lacks some. The data hold around 45,000 clones, with roughly 80% observed a single time. Sequenced input: peripheral blood. The receptors derive from a woman aged 60 to 75 with acute or convalescent COVID-19. Each CDR3 is given with its conserved first and last residue. The order of the fields is CDR3 DNA, CDR3 protein, CDR3 length, D gene, clone size, J gene, V gene. A D gene is named only where the DNA matches it firmly. Only some rows state a clone size, as once, few, many or a class for expanded clones.

CDR3 DNA: TGCGCCAGCAGAGCTAGCGGGGGGTGGGATACGCAGTATTTT; CDR3 protein: CASRASGGWDTQYF; CDR3 length: 14; D gene: TRBD2; clone size: NA; J gene: TRBJ2-3; V gene: TRBV10-2
CDR3 DNA: TGTGCCAGCAGTGCTGGGACAGGGGATCATCAGCCCCAGCATTTT; CDR3 protein: CASSAGTGDHQPQHF; CDR3 length: 15; D gene: TRBD1; clone size: NA; J gene: TRBJ1-5; V gene: TRBV25-1
CDR3 DNA: TGCGCCAGCAGCCACCCAGGCGGCAGGGGAACAACTGAAGCTTTCTTT; CDR3 protein: CASSHPGGRGTTEAFF; CDR3 length: 16; D gene: NA; clone size: NA; J gene: TRBJ1-1; V gene: TRBV4-1
CDR3 DNA: TGTGCCATCAGTGGGACAGGGACCAACTATGGCTACACCTTC; CDR3 protein: CAISGTGTNYGYTF; CDR3 length: 14; D gene: TRBD1; clone size: once; J gene: TRBJ1-2; V gene: TRBV10-3
CDR3 DNA: TGTGCCAGCAGCTCCCTATCGGGAGGTCAGCCCCAGCATTTT; CDR3 protein: CASSSLSGGQPQHF; CDR3 length: 14; D gene: NA; clone size: NA; J gene: TRBJ1-5; V gene: TRBV7-2
CDR3 DNA: TGTGCCACCACCTTAAAGGGGACCGGGGAGCTGTTTTTT; CDR3 protein: CATTLKGTGELFF; CDR3 length: 13; D gene: NA; clone size: NA; J gene: TRBJ2-2; V gene: TRBV15
CDR3 DNA: TGTGCCAGCAGCTTTTCTCAGGGAAACGGAAACACCATATATTTT; CDR3 protein: CASSFSQGNGNTIYF; CDR3 length: 15; D gene: NA; clone size: NA; J gene: TRBJ1-3; V gene: TRBV7-2
CDR3 DNA: TGTGCCAGCAGTTTCCACGGGGAAGGCGGCTACACCTTC; CDR3 protein: CASSFHGEGGYTF; CDR3 length: 13; D gene: NA; clone size: NA; J gene: TRBJ1-2; V gene: TRBV12-3/TRBV12-4
CDR3 DNA: TGTGCCAGCAGTACCACCCGTCCCAGGACAACCCCTAGTAACTACAATGAGCAGTTCTTC; CDR3 protein: CASSTTRPRTTPSNYNEQFF; CDR3 length: 20; D gene: NA; clone size: NA; J gene: TRBJ2-1; V gene: TRBV27
CDR3 DNA: TGTGCCAGCAGCCAAGTAAGGGGTCGGACTGAAGCTTTCTTT; CDR3 protein: CASSQVRGRTEAFF; CDR3 length: 14; D gene: NA; clone size: NA; J gene: TRBJ1-1; V gene: TRBV14
CDR3 DNA: TGTGCCAGCAGCCAGGAACTAGCGGGGGGGCCCGGGGAGCAGTTCTTC; CDR3 protein: CASSQELAGGPGEQFF; CDR3 length: 16; D gene: TRBD2; clone size: NA; J gene: TRBJ2-1; V gene: TRBV4-2
CDR3 DNA: TGTGCCAGCTCACCACCATCTATAGGAGCGAATTCACCCCTCCACTTT; CDR3 protein: CASSPPSIGANSPLHF; CDR3 length: 16; D gene: NA; clone size: NA; J gene: TRBJ1-6; V gene: TRBV18
CDR3 DNA: TGTGCCAGCAGTTATCTTAGCGGGGGGAAACGATACGAGCAGTACTTC; CDR3 protein: CASSYLSGGKRYEQYF; CDR3 length: 16; D gene: TRBD2; clone size: NA; J gene: TRBJ2-7; V gene: TRBV6-5
CDR3 DNA: TGCGCCAGCAGCAAGGGACAGCCAATCTATTCACCCCTCCACTTT; CDR3 protein: CASSKGQPIYSPLHF; CDR3 length: 15; D gene: TRBD1; clone size: NA; J gene: TRBJ1-6; V gene: TRBV5-1
CDR3 DNA: TGTGCCAGCAGCTCGCGGGGAGAGCAGTACTTC; CDR3 protein: CASSSRGEQYF; CDR3 length: 11; D gene: NA; clone size: few; J gene: TRBJ2-7; V gene: TRBV12-3/TRBV12-4
CDR3 DNA: TGTGCCAGCAGTGAGCCGGGACAGGGGTCCCACAATGAGCAGTTCTTC; CDR3 protein: CASSEPGQGSHNEQFF; CDR3 length: 16; D gene: TRBD1; clone size: NA; J gene: TRBJ2-1; V gene: TRBV6-1
CDR3 DNA: TGCAGCGGAAGCGGGGCCGATGAAAAACTGTTTTTT; CDR3 protein: CSGSGADEKLFF; CDR3 length: 12; D gene: NA; clone size: NA; J gene: TRBJ1-4; V gene: TRBV29-1
CDR3 DNA: TGTGCCAGCAGCTTAGCGTCGGGGCGGGAAAAAGCTTTCTTT; CDR3 protein: CASSLASGREKAFF; CDR3 length: 14; D gene: NA; clone size: NA; J gene: TRBJ1-1; V gene: TRBV7-2
CDR3 DNA: TGTGCCAGCAGCTCGGCCGAGGTGATCTATGGCTACACCTTC; CDR3 protein: CASSSAEVIYGYTF; CDR3 length: 14; D gene: NA; clone size: NA; J gene: TRBJ1-2; V gene: TRBV5-6
CDR3 DNA: TGTGCCAGCAGAGACAGGGGGACAGCCGGGGAGCTGTTTTTT; CDR3 protein: CASRDRGTAGELFF; CDR3 length: 14; D gene: TRBD1; clone size: once; J gene: TRBJ2-2; V gene: TRBV7-3
CDR3 DNA: TGTGCCAGCAGCTTGGACAGGTTTTCCGGTGGCTACACCTTC; CDR3 protein: CASSLDRFSGGYTF; CDR3 length: 14; D gene: NA; clone size: NA; J gene: TRBJ1-2; V gene: TRBV5-6
CDR3 DNA: TGTGCCAGCAGCTACTTGTCCCGGGAACCCCTCCACTTT; CDR3 protein: CASSYLSREPLHF; CDR3 length: 13; D gene: NA; clone size: NA; J gene: TRBJ1-6; V gene: TRBV3-1/TRBV3-2
CDR3 DNA: TGTGCCAGCAGCTCGGTCGGGGGATCTGGCACAGATACGCAGTATTTT; CDR3 protein: CASSSVGGSGTDTQYF; CDR3 length: 16; D gene: NA; clone size: NA; J gene: TRBJ2-3; V gene: TRBV7-6
CDR3 DNA: TGTGCCAGCAGCTTTCAGGGGGGCAAAAACATTCAGTACTTC; CDR3 protein: CASSFQGGKNIQYF; CDR3 length: 14; D gene: NA; clone size: NA; J gene: TRBJ2-4; V gene: TRBV11-2
CDR3 DNA: TGTGCCAGCAGTCGCGACACTGAAGCTTTCTTT; CDR3 protein: CASSRDTEAFF; CDR3 length: 11; D gene: NA; clone size: NA; J gene: TRBJ1-1; V gene: TRBV6-5
CDR3 DNA: TGCACCAGCAACCCGGGGGGCTGGGAGACCCAGTACTTC; CDR3 protein: CTSNPGGWETQYF; CDR3 length: 13; D gene: NA; clone size: NA; J gene: TRBJ2-5; V gene: TRBV1
CDR3 DNA: TGTGCCAGCAGCTTAGTGGGACAGAACTATGGCTACACCTTC; CDR3 protein: CASSLVGQNYGYTF; CDR3 length: 14; D gene: TRBD1; clone size: NA; J gene: TRBJ1-2; V gene: TRBV7-9
CDR3 DNA: TGCGCCAGCAGTGAGAAGCGACAGGGGTACCACGAGCAGTACTTC; CDR3 protein: CASSEKRQGYHEQYF; CDR3 length: 15; D gene: TRBD1; clone size: NA; J gene: TRBJ2-7; V gene: TRBV10-1
CDR3 DNA: TGTGCCAGTACTATCCCCGGGACAGGGACTGAAAAACTGTTTTTT; CDR3 protein: CASTIPGTGTEKLFF; CDR3 length: 15; D gene: TRBD1; clone size: NA; J gene: TRBJ1-4; V gene: TRBV19